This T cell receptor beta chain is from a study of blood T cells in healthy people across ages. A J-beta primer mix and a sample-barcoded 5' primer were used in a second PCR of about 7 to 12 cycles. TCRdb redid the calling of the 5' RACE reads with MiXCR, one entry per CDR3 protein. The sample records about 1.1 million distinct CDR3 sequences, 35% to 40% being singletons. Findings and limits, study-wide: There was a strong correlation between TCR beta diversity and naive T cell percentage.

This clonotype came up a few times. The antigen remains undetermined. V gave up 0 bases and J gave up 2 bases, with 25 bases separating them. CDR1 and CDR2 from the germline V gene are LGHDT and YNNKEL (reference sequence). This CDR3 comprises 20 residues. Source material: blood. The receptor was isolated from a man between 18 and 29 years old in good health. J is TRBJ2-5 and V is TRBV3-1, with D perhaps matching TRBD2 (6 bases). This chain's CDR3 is CASSQDRFRSGRPLQETQYF. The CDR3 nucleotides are TGTGCCAGCAGCCAAGATAGGTTCAGATCAGGGAGGCCCCTACAAGAGACCCAGTACTTC.